The rows below give T cell receptor beta chains drawn from one sample of a study of CD8 T cells in Susac syndrome. MiXCR, run by TCRdb on the immunoSEQ multiplex PCR reads, gives a single entry per CDR3 protein. The repertoire holds around 130,000 distinct CDR3 sequences, approximately 94% seen once, with around 0.12% in the top ten. What was sequenced was CD4+ T cells from PBMCs. These receptors all stem from a human donor with multiple sclerosis. CDR3s include the opening cysteine and the closing phenylalanine or tryptophan. D genes are given only for firm matches. Size is omitted from some rows. Given values are once, few, many or a class for expanded clones.

TRBJ2-2	-	15	TRBV19	TRBD2	CASKPGTSVTGELFF	TGTGCCAGCAAACCCGGGACTAGCGTCACCGGGGAGCTGTTTTTT
TRBJ1-5	-	14	TRBV3-1	-	CASKRGGSNQPQHF	TGTGCCAGCAAGAGGGGGGGAAGCAATCAGCCCCAGCATTTT
TRBJ2-7	once	16	TRBV20-1	-	CSARDPQRVLSYEQYF	TGCAGTGCTAGAGATCCCCAGCGGGTACTCTCCTACGAGCAGTACTTC
TRBJ1-2	-	14	TRBV7-2	-	CASSFRGGNYGYTF	TGTGCCAGCAGCTTCAGGGGAGGTAACTATGGCTACACCTTC
TRBJ2-7	-	15	TRBV9	TRBD1	CASSSQGDPTYEQYF	TGTGCCAGCAGCTCACAGGGGGATCCTACCTACGAGCAGTACTTC
TRBJ1-4	-	14	TRBV28	TRBD1	CASRGTGRGEKLFF	TGTGCCAGCAGAGGGACAGGGAGAGGGGAAAAACTGTTTTTT
TRBJ1-1	-	13	TRBV30	-	CAWRQYLNTEAFF	TGTGCCTGGCGACAATACCTGAACACTGAAGCTTTCTTT
TRBJ2-7	-	12	TRBV12-3/TRBV12-4	-	CASKRNSYEQYF	TGTGCCAGCAAAAGAAACTCCTACGAGCAGTACTTC
TRBJ2-1	few	14	TRBV5-1	-	CASSLYSASDEQFF	TGCGCCAGCAGCTTGTACTCGGCGTCGGATGAGCAGTTCTTC
TRBJ2-3	once	15	TRBV5-1	-	CASMIGPYSTDTQYF	TGCGCCAGCATGATTGGCCCCTATAGCACAGATACGCAGTATTTT
TRBJ1-1	once	15	TRBV5-1	TRBD1	CASSPGGTANTEAFF	TGCGCCAGCAGCCCGGGGGGGACAGCGAACACTGAAGCTTTCTTT
TRBJ1-1	-	13	TRBV29-1	-	CSVWGRTNTEAFF	TGCAGCGTTTGGGGCAGGACGAACACTGAAGCTTTCTTT
TRBJ2-3	-	14	TRBV5-4	-	CASSSARVADTQYF	TGTGCCAGCAGCTCCGCCAGGGTGGCAGATACGCAGTATTTT
TRBJ2-7	-	12	TRBV20-1	TRBD1	CSAVDRGYEQYF	TGCAGTGCTGTGGACAGGGGCTACGAGCAGTACTTC
TRBJ2-4	-	14	TRBV27	TRBD1	CASSLGQGENIQYF	TGTGCCAGCAGTTTAGGGCAGGGGGAAAACATTCAGTACTTC
TRBJ2-5	once	14	TRBV10-3	TRBD1	CAISESNRGETQYF	TGTGCCATCAGTGAGTCGAACAGGGGGGAGACCCAGTACTTC
TRBJ2-2	-	15	TRBV6-5	TRBD1	CASSGTGGTVGELFF	TGTGCCAGCAGTGGCACAGGGGGCACGGTCGGGGAGCTGTTTTTT
TRBJ2-2	once	15	TRBV12-3/TRBV12-4	-	CASSFKLGDTGELFF	TGTGCCAGCAGTTTTAAGTTAGGGGACACCGGGGAGCTGTTTTTT
TRBJ1-6	-	14	TRBV10-3	TRBD1	CAISENRGNSPLHF	TGTGCCATCAGTGAGAACAGGGGAAATTCACCCCTCCACTTT
TRBJ2-7	-	14	TRBV2	-	CASSGQRTPYEQYF	TGTGCCAGCAGTGGGCAGCGAACACCCTACGAGCAGTACTTC
TRBJ1-6	few	14	TRBV7-2	-	CASSLPGRNSPLHF	TGTGCCAGCAGCCTGCCAGGGCGCAATTCACCCCTCCACTTT
TRBJ1-1	once	12	TRBV2	-	CASSGGSTEAFF	TGTGCCAGCAGTGGCGGGTCCACTGAAGCTTTCTTT
TRBJ2-2	-	15	TRBV24-1	TRBD2	CATASGIGGPGELFF	TGTGCCACCGCAAGCGGGATCGGGGGTCCCGGGGAGCTGTTTTTT
TRBJ2-6	few	17	TRBV11-2	-	CASSIPETGSGANVLTF	TGTGCCAGCAGCATCCCAGAAACAGGGTCTGGGGCCAACGTCCTGACTTTC
TRBJ2-3	-	16	TRBV7-2	TRBD2	CASSLASGLSGNTQYF	TGTGCCAGCAGCTTAGCTAGCGGGCTCTCTGGGAATACGCAGTATTTT
TRBJ2-3	-	15	TRBV5-1	-	CASSLEWSTTDTQYF	TGCGCCAGCAGCTTGGAATGGTCTACGACAGATACGCAGTATTTT
TRBJ1-2	-	13	TRBV29-1	-	CSVDGPINYGYTF	TGCAGCGTTGATGGGCCGATTAACTATGGCTACACCTTC
TRBJ1-2	-	12	TRBV2	-	CASSGGPLGYTF	TGTGCCAGCAGCGGGGGGCCTCTTGGCTACACCTTC
TRBJ2-3	-	13	TRBV2	TRBD2	CARSGTSADTQYF	TGTGCCAGATCCGGGACTAGCGCGGATACGCAGTATTTT
TRBJ1-1	-	15	TRBV6-5	TRBD1	CASSYWGQGNTEAFF	TGTGCCAGCAGTTACTGGGGACAGGGTAACACTGAAGCTTTCTTT
TRBJ1-1	once	13	TRBV12-3/TRBV12-4	TRBD1	CASSRLQGVEAFF	TGTGCCAGCAGTCGCCTACAGGGGGTGGAAGCTTTCTTT
TRBJ1-1	once	13	TRBV6-2/TRBV6-3	-	CASKDTGNTEAFF	TGTGCCAGCAAGGACACAGGGAACACTGAAGCTTTCTTT
TRBJ1-1	-	12	TRBV6-2/TRBV6-3	-	CASSYVGTEAFF	TGTGCCAGCAGTTATGTGGGCACTGAAGCTTTCTTT